This T cell receptor (beta chain) was sequenced during a study of blood T cell repertoires in COVID-19. Study-wide context: Sample material is recorded as cDNA or gDNA derived from T cells, B-cell-depleted T cells, or PBMCs.

The CDR3 has 12 residues. From germline, CDR1 is SGHVS and CDR2 FQNEAQ. Deletions cut 5 bases from V and 7 bases from J, with 12 bases between. The authors' processing: Researchers report that nucleated cell counts were estimated from reference gene primer amplification. Using immunoSEQ multiplex PCR, the repertoire was profiled, and TCRdb retains in-frame clones only, with some absent. The V and J calls and clone size come from that table; D and trimming were worked out from the DNA. This sample has approximately 200,000 clones, with around 86% found just once. Source material: peripheral blood. The chain links TRBV7-8 to TRBJ2-7; tentatively, D is TRBD1 (5 bases). This receptor was obtained from a man aged 45 to 65 with acute or convalescent COVID-19. CDR3 sequence reads: CASSAYQGEQYF. Written as DNA, the CDR3 is TGTGCCAGCAGCGCCTACCAGGGAGAGCAGTACTTC.